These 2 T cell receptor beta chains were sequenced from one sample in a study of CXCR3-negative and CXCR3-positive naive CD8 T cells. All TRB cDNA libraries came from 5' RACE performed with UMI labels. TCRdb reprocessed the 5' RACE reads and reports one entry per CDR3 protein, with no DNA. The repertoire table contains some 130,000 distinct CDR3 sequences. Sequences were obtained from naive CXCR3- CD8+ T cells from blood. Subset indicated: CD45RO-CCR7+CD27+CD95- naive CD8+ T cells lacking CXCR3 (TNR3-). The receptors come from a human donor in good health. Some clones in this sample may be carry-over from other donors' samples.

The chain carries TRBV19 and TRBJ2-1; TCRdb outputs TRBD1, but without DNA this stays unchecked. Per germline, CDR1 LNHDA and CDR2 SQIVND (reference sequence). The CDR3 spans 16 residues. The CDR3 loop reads CASSIPRTGSYNEQFF.

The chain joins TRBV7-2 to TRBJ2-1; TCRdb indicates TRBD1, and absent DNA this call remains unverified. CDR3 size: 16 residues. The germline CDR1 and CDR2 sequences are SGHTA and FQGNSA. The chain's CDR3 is CASSLVGQRPYNEQFF. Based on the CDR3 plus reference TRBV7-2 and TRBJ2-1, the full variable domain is GAGVSQSPSNKVTEKGKDVELRCDPISGHTALYWYRQSLGQGLEFLIYFQGNSAPDKSGLPSDRFSAERTGGSVSTLTIQRTQQEDSAVYLCASSLVGQRPYNEQFFGPGTRLTVL.